One and the same sample provided the 25 T cell receptor beta chains below, sequenced in a study of shared clonotypes between healthy human individuals. The repertoire was sequenced with immunoSEQ multiplex PCR; TCRdb's copy has only in-frame clones and lacks some. The data show a few million clones, 85% to 95% seen once. Sequencing used naive CD4+ T cells sorted from blood. Subset of the sample: CD45RA+ positively selected. These receptors were obtained from a young man in good health.

The gene calls are TRBV10-2 and TRBJ1-1; TRBD1 is a possible D gene (6 bases). The V end was cut by 0 bases, the J end by 8 bases, with 19 bases between. The CDR3 extends over 16 amino acids. Germline V gene sequence: CDR1 WSHSY, CDR2 SAAADI. The CDR3 loop is CASSESVLMSGTEAFF. Here the CDR3 DNA reads TGCGCCAGCAGTGAGTCTGTACTCATGTCCGGGACAGAAGCTTTCTTT.

This clone was recorded once. The V and J genes are TRBV9 and TRBJ2-2, with TRBD2 as a possible D gene (6 bases). This CDR3 is 13 amino acids long. The V gene lost 5 bases and the J gene lost 5 bases, with 10 bases spanning the gap. CDR1 SGDLS and CDR2 YYNGEE come from the germline V gene. The CDR3 nucleotides are TGTGCCAGCAGACGGGGAGGTACCGGGGAGCTGTTTTTT. This translates into CASRRGGTGELFF.

The chain joins TRBV11-2 to TRBJ2-7; 7 nucleotides line up with TRBD2. The V gene end was trimmed by 2 bases and the J gene end by 2 bases; junction bases not matched to a gene: 12. This CDR3 spans 17 amino acids. Germline V CDR1 and CDR2: SGHAT, FQNNGV. The CDR3 DNA sequence: TGTGCCAGCAGCTTATGGACGGGAGGCGAACTAACCTACGAGCAGTACTTC. This codes for CASSLWTGGELTYEQYF. The full variable domain, in which reference TRBV11-2 and TRBJ2-7 provide the parts outside the CDR3, is EAGVAQSPRYKIIEKRQSVAFWCNPISGHATLYWYQQILGQGPKLLIQFQNNGVVDDSQLPKDRFSAERLKGVDSTLKIQPAKLEDSAVYLCASSLWTGGELTYEQYFGPGTRLTVT.

V usage is TRBV15 and J usage is TRBJ2-1; D unresolved. The ends were cut back, 1 base at V and 9 bases at J, with 7 bases in the middle. CDR3 length: 12 amino acids. Germline V gene sequence: CDR1 LNHNV, CDR2 YYDKDF (reference sequence). Written as DNA, the CDR3 is TGTGCCACCAGCAGAGCATCCCGTGAGCAGTTCTTC. Translated, it gives CATSRASREQFF.

The V gene is TRBV30, the J gene TRBJ2-3; 8 nucleotides match TRBD1. The CDR3 sequence is 15 residues long. Germline CDR1 is GTSNPN and CDR2 is SVGIG (reference sequence). V was pared by 3 bases and J by 4 bases, with 9 bases of the junction left unmatched. The CDR3 here is CAWRPGQGAADTQYF. The CDR3 region has the DNA TGTGCCTGGAGGCCTGGGCAGGGGGCGGCAGATACGCAGTATTTT.

The chain couples TRBV9 to TRBJ1-2, with D perhaps TRBD1 (6 bases). V was cut by 4 bases and J by 3 bases, with 10 bases left in between. The V gene's germline CDR1 is SGDLS and CDR2 YYNGEE. The CDR3 length is 13 residues. CDR3 DNA sequence: TGTGCCAGCAGCCCCAGGGGTGACTATGGCTACACCTTC. Translating it yields CASSPRGDYGYTF.

Note on this clone: The sample carries other DNA sequences with the same CDR3. J is TRBJ2-2 and V is TRBV30; 8 nucleotides line up with TRBD1. CDR1 and CDR2 (germline): GTSNPN, SVGIG (reference sequence). The CDR3 totals 15 residues. V gave up 0 bases and J gave up 1 base; unmatched junction bases: 1. The CDR3 reads CAWSVGTGNTGELFF. The CDR3 DNA reads TGTGCCTGGAGTGTCGGGACAGGGAACACCGGGGAGCTGTTTTTT.

The CDR3 spells CASSTGTGVLRDTEAFF. CDR3 in DNA: TGCGCCAGCAGCACCGGGACAGGGGTTTTGAGGGACACTGAAGCTTTCTTT. The gene calls are TRBV4-3 and TRBJ1-1; 10 bases line up with TRBD1. In germline, CDR1 is LGHNA, CDR2 YSLEER. The CDR3 is 17 amino acids. V shed 5 bases, J shed 3 bases, and the junction held 12 bases outside the gene matches.

The genes are TRBV27 and TRBJ2-1; 8 bases fit TRBD1. In germline, CDR1 is MNHEY, CDR2 SMNVEV (reference sequence). The CDR3 runs 18 residues. V lost 6 bases to trimming and J lost 8 bases; unmatched junction nucleotides: 21. CDR3 bases: TGTGCCAGCAGGGCTCACCCCGGACAGGGTTCGGTATACGATGAGCAGTTCTTC. Protein sequence: CASRAHPGQGSVYDEQFF.

The V and J genes are TRBV2 and TRBJ2-1; TRBD2 matches 10 bases. V was pared by 2 bases and J by 4 bases, with 5 bases of the junction left unmatched. Germline V gene sequence: CDR1 SNHLY, CDR2 FYNNEI. The CDR3 covers 16 residues. In DNA form, the CDR3 reads TGTGCCAGCAGTGAAAGCGGGGGGGACCTTTACAATGAGCAGTTCTTC. This gives the protein CASSESGGDLYNEQFF.

This chain uses TRBV5-1 with TRBJ2-3; D not resolved. Germline loops: CDR1 SGHRS, CDR2 YFSETQ. The CDR3 totals 15 residues. V was pared by 3 bases and J by 4 bases, with 15 bases between. CDR3 DNA: TGCGCCAGCAGCTGGCGCCCCGACAAATCAGATACGCAGTATTTT. Translation: CASSWRPDKSDTQYF.

The V gene is TRBV10-3, the J gene TRBJ2-4; unclear D gene. The CDR3 loop spans 15 amino acids. Per germline, CDR1 ENHRY and CDR2 SYGVKD. V was shortened by 0 bases and J by 8 bases, with 14 bases between the two germline ends. The CDR3 DNA is TGTGCCATCAGTGAGTCGGCTAGTCTTGGTGACATTCAGTACTTC. Residues: CAISESASLGDIQYF.

The genes are TRBV10-3 and TRBJ2-4; D tentatively fits TRBD1 or TRBD2 (5 bases each). The CDR3 has 16 residues. Trimming cost V 2 bases and J 0 bases, with 11 bases left between them. Germline V lookup: CDR1 ENHRY, CDR2 SYGVKD. The CDR3 is CAISEGGYLAKNIQYF. The CDR3 nucleotides are TGTGCCATCAGTGAGGGGGGATATCTAGCCAAAAACATTCAGTACTTC.

The chain uses TRBV28 and TRBJ2-4; 9 positions agree with TRBD1. The CDR3 spans 12 residues. V lost 6 bases to trimming and J lost 15 bases; unmatched junction nucleotides: 9. The V gene's germline CDR1 is MDHEN and CDR2 SYDVKM. This chain's CDR3 is CASSPTGGPSYF. In DNA form, the CDR3 reads TGTGCCAGCAGCCCAACAGGGGGCCCGTCGTACTTC.

This clone was detected only once. The chain uses TRBV11-2 and TRBJ1-2; the match to TRBD1 covers 7 bases. In germline, CDR1 is SGHAT, CDR2 FQNNGV. Losses at the gene ends were 5 bases for V and 4 bases for J; bases not matched to a gene: 7. CDR3 length equals 14 residues. The CDR3 here is CASSPDRVSYGYTF. CDR3 coding DNA: TGTGCCAGCAGCCCCGACAGGGTTTCCTATGGCTACACCTTC.

The CDR3 reads CASSLEGGLSEKLFF. The DNA of the CDR3 is TGTGCCAGCAGTCTAGAGGGGGGTCTATCCGAAAAACTGTTTTTT. V is TRBV28 and J is TRBJ1-4; D is possibly TRBD1 (6 bases). The germline V gene encodes CDR1 MDHEN and CDR2 SYDVKM. CDR3 size: 15 residues. V lost 5 bases to trimming and J lost 8 bases, with 18 bases between them.

The gene calls are TRBV7-6 and TRBJ2-7, with D possibly being TRBD1 (6 bases). The germline V and J ends were trimmed by 6 bases and 1 base, with 16 bases remaining between them. Germline CDR1 and CDR2: SGHVS and FNYEAQ. CDR3 length equals 15 residues. CDR3 sequence: CASSLTGFESYEQYF. CDR3 nucleotides: TGTGCCAGCAGTCTTACAGGGTTTGAGTCCTACGAGCAGTACTTC.

The chain has TRBV19 and TRBJ1-2; D remains ambiguous. CDR3 length: 16 amino acids. With 1 base removed from V and 4 bases from J, the gap between germline ends came to 16 bases. Germline CDR1 LNHDA, CDR2 SQIVND (reference sequence). The CDR3 DNA is TGTGCCAGTAGTATAGCCCCGACGCCCTCGGGCTATGGCTACACCTTC. This translates into CASSIAPTPSGYGYTF.

The J gene is TRBJ2-7, the V gene TRBV30; 8 bases align to TRBD2. CDR3 size: 14 residues. V shed 0 bases, J shed 6 bases, and the junction held 7 bases outside the gene matches. Germline lookup yields CDR1 GTSNPN and CDR2 SVGIG (reference sequence). The CDR3 reads CAWSVKAGGREQYF. The CDR3 region has the DNA TGTGCCTGGAGTGTAAAGGCGGGGGGTCGCGAGCAGTACTTC.

The gene calls are TRBV6-1 and TRBJ2-2; either TRBD1 or TRBD2 may supply D (7 bases each). Germline CDR1 reads MNHNS; CDR2 reads SASEGT. With 0 bases removed from V and 3 bases from J, the gap between germline ends came to 20 bases. The CDR3 has 19 amino acids. The CDR3 DNA is TGTGCCAGCAGTGAAGCGGCCTTGGGAGGGGGCTTGTACACCGGGGAGCTGTTTTTT. Translated: CASSEAALGGGLYTGELFF.

The chain joins TRBV6-5 to TRBJ2-2; no clear D gene. V lost 2 bases and J 12 bases, leaving 13 bases between the germline ends. The CDR3 is 13 residues long. Germline V CDR1 and CDR2: MNHEY, SVGAGI. The CDR3 DNA is TGTGCCAGCAGTTACGAGGCCCCCAGGCAGCTGTTTTTT. As protein: CASSYEAPRQLFF.

The chain has TRBV11-3 and TRBJ2-1, with D hard to call. Trimming cost V 4 bases and J 7 bases, with 14 bases left between them. The germline V gene encodes CDR1 SGHNT and CDR2 YENEEA. This CDR3 is built from 14 residues. The CDR3 nucleotides read TGTGCCAGCAGCTCCCCGGGCGGTTGGAATGAGCAGTTCTTC. Translated: CASSSPGGWNEQFF.

This chain links TRBV5-6 with TRBJ2-4; TRBD2 matches at 7 bases. This CDR3 contains 15 residues. Germline-derived CDR1 and CDR2 are SGHDT and YYEEEE. V was clipped by 4 bases and J by 8 bases; unmatched bases: 12. CDR3 bases: TGTGCCAGCAGCCTCAATGTCCGGCGGGAGTACATTCAGTACTTC. Translating gives CASSLNVRREYIQYF.

The chain employs TRBV5-4 and TRBJ2-7; 10 bases fit TRBD1. Trimming cost V 1 base and J 5 bases; bases outside gene matches: 6. The V gene's germline CDR1 is SGHNT and CDR2 YYREEE (reference sequence). This CDR3 spans 15 amino acids. CDR3 sequence reads: CASSLMTGGINEQYF. As DNA, the CDR3 is TGTGCCAGCAGCTTGATGACAGGGGGCATCAACGAGCAGTACTTC.

On this clone itself: This specimen includes other DNA sequences encoding the same CDR3. The rearrangement uses TRBV15 and TRBJ2-7, with TRBD1 identical over 8 bases. V shed 3 bases, J shed 0 bases, and the junction held 4 bases outside the gene matches. The V gene's germline CDR1 is LNHNV and CDR2 YYDKDF (reference sequence). CDR3 length: 15 amino acids. CDR3 amino acids: CATSRDRESSYEQYF. CDR3 nucleotide sequence: TGTGCCACCAGCAGGGACAGGGAAAGCTCCTACGAGCAGTACTTC.